This entry describes one T cell receptor beta chain. Its cognate antigen is unknown. Each sample came from a Caucasian adult donor living in Nashville, Tennessee. This sample was included in a study of shared clonotypes between healthy human individuals. The study, taken as a whole, reports: Represented diversity, genetic and exposure-history alike, was limited by few donors. Non-shared clonotypes had lower generation probabilities than clonotypes shared by all four sorted-subset donors.

Original processing notes: Filtering of immunoSEQ junctional sequences could not match full-length read filtering. Sequenced by immunoSEQ multiplex PCR; TCRdb stores in-frame clones only, minus some. The V and J calls and clone size were taken over from that table, and D and trimming were inferred from the DNA. The table has fewer than 2.5 million clones, approximately 94% seen once. Trimming took 3 bases from V and 6 from J; bases not matched to a gene: 5. The CDR3 loop spans 15 amino acids. Germline assignment: CDR1 SGHAT and CDR2 FQNNGV. The sample comprised naive CD4+ T cells from PBMCs. The subset: CD45RA+ positively selected. This sequence originates from a man aged 18 to 30 in good health. Some clones in this sample may be carry-over from other donors' samples. V gene TRBV11-2 combines with J gene TRBJ2-7; TRBD2 aligns across 13 bases. The CDR3 nucleotides are TGTGCCAGCAGCTTTGAACTAGCGGGAGGGAGCGAGCAGTACTTC. Translating gives CASSFELAGGSEQYF.